These 32 T cell receptor beta chains came from one sample sequenced in a study of blood T cell repertoires in COVID-19. Sequencing was performed with immunoSEQ multiplex PCR; in TCRdb, only in-frame clones are kept and a portion is missing. The sample shows some 100,000 clones, around 82% of them seen only once. Sequencing used peripheral blood. All receptors come from a man between 50 and 59 years old with active or convalescent COVID-19.

This clone has only a few counts. J is TRBJ1-1 and V is TRBV4-2; D gene ambiguous. Trimming pared 4 bases from V and 7 bases from J, leaving 10 bases between. The CDR3 has 12 residues. Germline V CDR1 and CDR2: LGHNA, YNFKEQ. CDR3 sequence reads: CASSLNRDEAFF. The CDR3, as DNA: TGTGCCAGCAGCCTAAACAGAGATGAAGCTTTCTTT.

The V and J genes are TRBV28 and TRBJ1-6; the D gene is possibly TRBD1 (5 bases). The CDR3 is 14 amino acids. Germline CDR1 reads MDHEN; CDR2 reads SYDVKM. The V gene lost 2 bases and the J gene lost 8 bases, with 10 bases spanning the gap. Here the CDR3 DNA reads TGTGCCAGCAGTTTAACGGGGGGAGATTCACCCCTCCACTTT. It encodes CASSLTGGDSPLHF. The full variable domain, rest sourced from reference TRBV28 and TRBJ1-6, is DVKVTQSSRYLVKRTGEKVFLECVQDMDHENMFWYRQDPGLGLRLIYFSYDVKMKEKGDIPEGYSVSREKKERFSLILESASTNQTSMYLCASSLTGGDSPLHFGNGTRLTVT.

The chain links TRBV5-1 to TRBJ2-1; TRBD1 aligns across 9 bases. The CDR3 is made up of 14 amino acids. Germline CDR1 reads SGHRS; CDR2 reads YFSETQ. V lost 5 bases and J lost 7; bases outside the gene matches: 7. CDR3 sequence reads: CASSMGQGRNEQFF. CDR3 DNA: TGCGCCAGCAGTATGGGACAGGGAAGGAATGAGCAGTTCTTC. The full variable domain, completed using reference TRBV5-1 and TRBJ2-1, is KAGVTQTPRYLIKTRGQQVTLSCSPISGHRSVSWYQQTPGQGLQFLFEYFSETQRNKGNFPGRFSGRQFSNSRSEMNVSTLELGDSALYLCASSMGQGRNEQFFGPGTRLTVL.

This rearrangement joins TRBV7-8 to TRBJ2-1, with 7 bases identical to TRBD1. Per the germline V gene, CDR1 is SGHVS and CDR2 is FQNEAQ. V shed 5 bases and J 2 bases; nucleotides not matched to a gene: 3. The CDR3 is 14 residues long. The CDR3 sequence: CASSLGGPYNEQFF. CDR3 DNA sequence: TGTGCCAGCAGCCTAGGGGGCCCCTACAATGAGCAGTTCTTC. Drawing the rest from reference TRBV7-8 and TRBJ2-1, the complete variable domain is GAGVSQSPRYKVAKRGQDVALRCDPISGHVSLFWYQQALGQGPEFLTYFQNEAQLDKSGLPSDRFFAERPEGSVSTLKIQRTQQEDSAVYLCASSLGGPYNEQFFGPGTRLTVL.

The J gene is TRBJ2-5, the V gene TRBV19; D gene uncertain. Germline V gives CDR1 LNHDA, CDR2 SQIVND (reference sequence). There are 13 residues in the CDR3. The germline V and J ends were trimmed by 3 bases and 1 base, with 6 bases remaining between them. CDR3 coding DNA: TGTGCCAGTAGTATTGGCAGCCAAGAGACCCAGTACTTC. Translation gives CASSIGSQETQYF.

The chain couples TRBV3-1 (or the pseudogene TRBV3-2) to TRBJ1-5; no firm D call. Trimming took off 0 bases at V and 3 bases at J, with 9 bases between the two ends. Germline CDR1 is LGHDT and CDR2 is YNNKEL (reference sequence). CDR3 length: 15 amino acids. This CDR3 is CASSQDSTVNQPQHF. CDR3 sequence (DNA): TGTGCCAGCAGCCAAGATTCAACAGTCAATCAGCCCCAGCATTTT.

This clone is medium-sized (0.01 to 0.1%) within its sample. This rearrangement joins TRBV4-3 to TRBJ2-5; D possibly corresponds to TRBD1 (5 bases). Germline CDR1 reads LGHNA; CDR2 reads YSLEER. V lost 6 bases to trimming and J lost 0 bases, with 17 bases between them. CDR3 size: 16 residues. DNA for the CDR3: TGCGCCAGCAGTCGACAGATTCCCTTAAACCAAGAGACCCAGTACTTC. As protein: CASSRQIPLNQETQYF.

The chain links TRBV5-6 to TRBJ2-1; 7 positions agree with TRBD2. CDR3 length: 12 residues. The junction had 1 base not matched to a gene; V was cut back by 7 bases and J by 3 bases. Germline values: CDR1 SGHDT, CDR2 YYEEEE. CDR3 residues: CASGLDYNEQFF. DNA for the CDR3: TGTGCCAGCGGACTAGACTACAATGAGCAGTTCTTC.

The rearrangement joins TRBV4-1 to TRBJ2-1, with unresolved D. The length of the CDR3 is 13 residues. Looked up from germline, CDR1 is MGHRA and CDR2 is YSYEKL. V was cut by 1 base and J by 7 bases, with 8 bases left in between. This CDR3 reads CASSQVSTNEQFF. In nucleotides, the CDR3 is TGCGCCAGCAGCCAAGTTAGTACGAATGAGCAGTTCTTC.

The chain combines TRBV7-9 with TRBJ2-3; possible D gene TRBD1, 6 bases. The CDR3 totals 14 residues. CDR1 SEHNR and CDR2 FQNEAQ come from the germline V gene (reference sequence). Trimming pared 5 bases from V and 2 bases from J, leaving 11 bases between. The DNA of the CDR3 is TGTGCCAGCAGCCCCAGGGGTTCCACAGATACGCAGTATTTT. Translating it yields CASSPRGSTDTQYF.

V gene TRBV28 combines with J gene TRBJ2-2, with a possible D match to TRBD2 (5 bases). V shed 10 bases and J shed 3 bases, with 9 bases lying between them. This CDR3 contains 12 residues. From germline, CDR1 is MDHEN and CDR2 SYDVKM. CDR3 coding DNA: TGTGCCACCGGGATCTACACCGGGGAGCTGTTTTTT. Its protein product is CATGIYTGELFF.

The chain couples TRBV10-1 to TRBJ2-3, with TRBD2 identical over 12 bases. V dropped 2 bases and J dropped 0; count of bases not matched to a gene: 3. The CDR3 has 17 amino acids. CDR1 is WNHNN, CDR2 SYGVQD, per germline (reference sequence). The CDR3 DNA follows: TGCGCCAGCAGTGAGACTAGCGGGGGGTATAGCACAGATACGCAGTATTTT. Amino acid sequence: CASSETSGGYSTDTQYF.

The CDR3 bases are TGTGCCAGCGGTGACAGTCCCTACGAGCAGTACGTC. It translates to CASGDSPYEQYV. The V gene is TRBV6-1, the J gene TRBJ2-7, with D maybe TRBD1 (5 bases). The CDR3 consists of 12 residues. Germline values: CDR1 MNHNS, CDR2 SASEGT.

This chain joins TRBV5-1 and TRBJ2-2, with 7 nucleotides matching TRBD1. V lost 4 bases and J lost 0; bases outside the gene matches: 6. CDR1 is SGHRS, CDR2 YFSETQ, per germline. The CDR3 has 16 residues. In DNA, the CDR3 is TGCGCCAGCAGCCTGACAGGGCGTACGAACACCGGGGAGCTGTTTTTT. This translates into CASSLTGRTNTGELFF.

The V gene is TRBV18, the J gene TRBJ2-7; 9 bases align to TRBD2. The CDR3 runs to 15 residues. Germline CDR1 and CDR2: KGHSH and LQKENI. V lost 0 bases, J lost 2 bases, and 2 bases stayed unmatched. The CDR3 DNA reads TGTGCCAGCTCACCACCGGTAGCGGGAGCCTACGAGCAGTACTTC. Translation: CASSPPVAGAYEQYF.

The chain carries TRBV29-1 and TRBJ2-4, with 9 positions matching TRBD1. The CDR3 loop spans 17 amino acids. Unmatched junction bases numbered 12, after V lost 5 bases and J lost 1 base. Germline-derived CDR1 and CDR2 are SQVTM and ANQGSEA. The DNA for the CDR3 is TGCAGCGTTAATTCTTGGACAGGGGATATTGCCAAAAACATTCAGTACTTC. It codes for CSVNSWTGDIAKNIQYF.

The V and J genes are TRBV20-1 and TRBJ2-7; tentatively, D is TRBD1 (5 bases). The CDR3 extends over 11 amino acids. Trimming removed 4 bases from V and 4 bases from J, with 8 bases in between. Germline CDR1 is DFQATT and CDR2 is SNEGSKA (reference sequence). CDR3 protein: CSAIWTYEQYF. The DNA for the CDR3 is TGCAGTGCTATTTGGACATACGAGCAGTACTTC.

This clone has just one count. The chain couples TRBV24-1 to TRBJ2-1; TRBD1 matches at 7 bases. This CDR3 has 13 residues. Germline V CDR1 and CDR2: KGHDR, SFDVKD. J lost 2 bases, V lost 7 bases, and 1 base had no gene match. CDR3 loop: CATRGQTYNEQFF. DNA for the CDR3: TGTGCCACCAGGGGACAGACCTACAATGAGCAGTTCTTC.

This chain joins TRBV7-9 and TRBJ2-7, with no clear D. The V end was cut by 5 bases, the J end by 0 bases, with 5 bases between. CDR3 size: 12 residues. In germline, CDR1 is SEHNR, CDR2 FQNEAQ (reference sequence). CDR3 in amino acids: CASSPGSYEQYV. The CDR3 nucleotides are TGTGCCAGCAGCCCGGGCTCCTACGAGCAGTACGTC.

V usage is TRBV14 and J usage is TRBJ2-1; TRBD2 is a possible D gene (6 bases). The CDR3 is made up of 17 amino acids. V was pared by 4 bases and J by 7 bases, with 23 bases between. Germline V CDR1 and CDR2: SGHDN, FVKESK. CDR3 residues: CASSLTYRDLGRNEQFF. CDR3 coding DNA: TGTGCCAGCAGCCTCACATACCGGGACCTTGGGAGGAATGAGCAGTTCTTC.

This sequence joins TRBV28 and TRBJ2-3; tentative D call: TRBD2 (5 bases). The CDR3 length is 17 residues. The V end lost 2 bases, the J end lost 0 bases, and 15 bases lay between the germline ends. Germline V gene data show CDR1 as MDHEN and CDR2 as SYDVKM. The CDR3 DNA reads TGTGCCAGCAGTTTAGGGAAATCGGGCGGGAGCACAGATACGCAGTATTTT. The encoded protein is CASSLGKSGGSTDTQYF.

The V and J genes are TRBV5-1 and TRBJ2-1; 11 nucleotides align to TRBD2. The junction had 6 bases not matched to a gene; V was cut back by 7 bases and J by 0 bases. CDR3 size: 16 residues. Germline-derived CDR1 and CDR2 are SGHRS and YFSETQ. The CDR3 loop is CASRTSGLSSYNEQFF. The CDR3 DNA is TGCGCCAGCCGGACTAGCGGGTTAAGCTCCTACAATGAGCAGTTCTTC.

In its sample, this clone was seen a few times. The CDR3 DNA follows: TGTGCCAGCAGCATAGAGCTAGCGGGGGCTGGAGAGCAGTTCTTC. Residues: CASSIELAGAGEQFF. The chain employs TRBV21-1 and TRBJ2-1; TRBD2 reflects the table's D call only, with no check against the DNA. TRBV21-1 is a recognized pseudogene. There are 15 residues in the CDR3.

This clone occurred a few times. J is TRBJ2-1 and V is TRBV6-1, with 7 bases lining up with TRBD2. Germline V gene lookup returns CDR1 MNHNS and CDR2 SASEGT. V gave up 1 base and J gave up 6 bases; unmatched junction bases: 15. This CDR3 has 18 amino acids. The CDR3 DNA reads as TGTGCCAGCAGTGAAGAGGGGAGGGGCGCGATGGTCTTCAATGAGCAGTTCTTC. Its protein product is CASSEEGRGAMVFNEQFF.

The chain links TRBV30 to TRBJ2-1; no definite D call. The CDR3 is made up of 13 amino acids. V gave up 2 bases and J gave up 0 bases, with 5 bases separating them. Germline V gene lookup returns CDR1 GTSNPN and CDR2 SVGIG (reference sequence). The CDR3 DNA follows: TGTGCCTGGAGTAGGAGCTCCTACAATGAGCAGTTCTTC. Amino acids: CAWSRSSYNEQFF.

V is TRBV2 and J is TRBJ2-2; 7 bases map to TRBD1. V dropped 6 bases and J dropped 4; count of bases not matched to a gene: 5. Germline loops: CDR1 SNHLY, CDR2 FYNNEI. There are 14 residues in the CDR3. CDR3: CASSAQGVTGELFF. In DNA, the CDR3 is TGTGCCAGCAGCGCCCAGGGGGTCACCGGGGAGCTGTTTTTT.

The chain couples TRBV21-1 to TRBJ2-2; the table calls TRBD1, which could not be checked here. TRBV21-1 is classified as a pseudogene. The CDR3 loop spans 16 amino acids. The DNA for the CDR3 is TGTGCCAGCAGCCTCCGGGACAGGGGTAGAACCGGGGAGCTGTTTTTT. Translation gives CASSLRDRGRTGELFF.

This clone has a handful of counts. V gene TRBV5-1 combines with J gene TRBJ2-5; perhaps TRBD2 as D (6 bases). The CDR3 has 14 amino acids. With 4 bases removed from V and 2 bases from J, the gap between germline ends came to 12 bases. Germline CDR1 and CDR2: SGHRS and YFSETQ. The CDR3 protein is CASSGGTLQETQYF. In nucleotides, the CDR3 is TGCGCCAGCAGCGGCGGGACTTTACAAGAGACCCAGTACTTC.

This chain connects TRBV3-1 (or the pseudogene TRBV3-2) to TRBJ1-3; no reliable D call. The CDR3 length is 15 residues. The V end was cut by 5 bases, the J end by 0 bases, with 11 bases between. Germline V gene sequence: CDR1 LGHDT, CDR2 YNNKEL (reference sequence). DNA for the CDR3: TGTGCCAGCAGCTACAGTTCCACCTCTGGAAACACCATATATTTT. Translating gives CASSYSSTSGNTIYF.

This chain uses TRBV2 with TRBJ1-2, with D possibly matching TRBD1 (5 bases). Germline lookup yields CDR1 SNHLY and CDR2 FYNNEI. Trimming removed 3 bases at V and 8 bases at J, with 16 bases between. The CDR3 sequence is 14 residues long. The CDR3 bases are TGTGCCAGCAGTGAGAAGCAGGGCTCACACGGCTACACCTTC. It yields the protein CASSEKQGSHGYTF.

This clone was detected a few times. This chain connects TRBV7-9 to TRBJ2-5, with 8 bases aligning to TRBD2. The junction had 19 bases not matched to a gene; V was cut back by 5 bases and J by 2 bases. This CDR3 has 19 residues. Germline CDR1 and CDR2: SEHNR and FQNEAQ (reference sequence). The CDR3 protein is CASSMKGIAGPLGQETQYF. The DNA of the CDR3 is TGTGCCAGCAGCATGAAGGGAATAGCGGGGCCTTTAGGGCAAGAGACCCAGTACTTC.

The CDR3 reads CATSDFRSGGPDTQYF. The CDR3 DNA follows: TGTGCCACCAGTGATTTTCGTAGCGGGGGACCAGATACGCAGTATTTT. The J gene is TRBJ2-3, the V gene TRBV24-1; 9 bases map to TRBD2. Germline CDR1 is KGHDR and CDR2 is SFDVKD. This CDR3 is 16 amino acids long. The V segment lost 1 base and the J segment 4 bases; nucleotides outside the gene matches: 5.